These T cell receptor beta chains were read from a single sample in a study of blood T cells in healthy people across ages. Using its own MiXCR run on the 5' RACE reads, TCRdb lists one record per CDR3 protein. Among around 650,000 distinct CDR3 sequences listed, 32% were seen once. Sequenced input: blood. The source is a woman older than 75 in good health. The CDR3 runs from the conserved cysteine through the conserved F or W. The D gene is left open where the match is weak. Size tells how often a clone was seen (once, few, many) or the class of an expanded clone, and some rows leave it out.

j_gene: TRBJ1-1; d_gene: -; v_gene: TRBV2; len: 12; abundance: once; CDR3aa: CASRGDNPEAFF; CDR3nt: TGTGCCAGCAGGGGGGACAACCCTGAAGCTTTCTTT
j_gene: TRBJ1-2; d_gene: TRBD1; v_gene: TRBV7-3; len: 14; abundance: many; CDR3aa: CASSLTGGKGGYTF; CDR3nt: TGTGCCAGCAGCCTGACAGGGGGTAAAGGTGGCTACACCTTC
j_gene: TRBJ1-2; d_gene: TRBD1; v_gene: TRBV20-1; len: 12; abundance: few; CDR3aa: CSANPTGRVYTF; CDR3nt: TGCAGTGCTAACCCGACAGGGAGGGTCTACACCTTC
j_gene: TRBJ1-1; d_gene: TRBD1; v_gene: TRBV6-6; len: 15; abundance: -; CDR3aa: CASSYGGTANTEAFF; CDR3nt: TGTGCCAGCAGTTACGGCGGGACAGCGAACACTGAAGCTTTCTTT
j_gene: TRBJ1-4; d_gene: -; v_gene: TRBV15; len: 16; abundance: -; CDR3aa: CATSRDWTAGREKLFF; CDR3nt: TGTGCCACCAGCAGAGACTGGACAGCGGGGAGGGAAAAACTGTTTTTT
j_gene: TRBJ2-1; d_gene: TRBD2; v_gene: TRBV6-2/TRBV6-3; len: 17; abundance: many; CDR3aa: CASSPPPGLAGVAEAFF; CDR3nt: TGTGCCAGCAGTCCCCCACCGGGACTAGCGGGGGTAGCAGAAGCGTTCTTC
j_gene: TRBJ1-5; d_gene: TRBD1; v_gene: TRBV7-8; len: 16; abundance: -; CDR3aa: CASSLRRDRGDQPQHF; CDR3nt: TGTGCCAGCAGCTTACGAAGGGACAGGGGGGATCAGCCCCAGCATTTT
j_gene: TRBJ1-5; d_gene: -; v_gene: TRBV7-2; len: 14; abundance: -; CDR3aa: CASSPRADSEPQHF; CDR3nt: TGTGCCAGCAGCCCGAGGGCCGACAGTGAGCCCCAGCATTTT
j_gene: TRBJ1-5; d_gene: TRBD1; v_gene: TRBV3-1; len: 13; abundance: -; CDR3aa: CASSQGQGRPQHF; CDR3nt: TGTGCCAGCAGCCAAGGACAGGGACGGCCCCAGCATTTT
j_gene: TRBJ2-3; d_gene: TRBD2; v_gene: TRBV5-5; len: 19; abundance: -; CDR3aa: CASSLHRLAGAHRTDTQYF; CDR3nt: TGTGCCAGCAGCTTGCATCGGCTAGCGGGGGCCCACCGCACAGATACGCAGTATTTT
j_gene: TRBJ1-2; d_gene: TRBD1; v_gene: TRBV7-9; len: 15; abundance: many; CDR3aa: CASSLASGGKYGYTF; CDR3nt: TGTGCCAGCAGCTTAGCGTCAGGGGGCAAATATGGCTACACCTTC
j_gene: TRBJ2-3; d_gene: TRBD2; v_gene: TRBV29-1; len: 12; abundance: many; CDR3aa: CSVGTSADTQYF; CDR3nt: TGCAGCGTTGGTACTAGCGCCGATACGCAGTATTTT
j_gene: TRBJ1-6; d_gene: -; v_gene: TRBV12-3/TRBV12-4; len: 14; abundance: -; CDR3aa: CASSLAVINSPPHF; CDR3nt: TGTGCCAGCAGTTTAGCAGTGATTAATTCACCCCCCCACTTT
j_gene: TRBJ1-1; d_gene: -; v_gene: TRBV6-2/TRBV6-3; len: 13; abundance: -; CDR3aa: CASYRDLLTEAFF; CDR3nt: TGTGCCAGCTACCGGGACCTACTCACTGAAGCTTTCTTT
j_gene: TRBJ2-1; d_gene: TRBD1; v_gene: TRBV27; len: 15; abundance: many; CDR3aa: CASSLRDRPYNEQFF; CDR3nt: TGTGCCAGCAGCCTCCGGGACAGGCCCTACAATGAGCAGTTCTTC
j_gene: TRBJ2-1; d_gene: -; v_gene: TRBV15; len: 15; abundance: -; CDR3aa: CATSSRTGGAYEQFF; CDR3nt: TGTGCCACCAGCTCTAGGACAGGAGGGGCCTATGAGCAGTTCTTC
j_gene: TRBJ1-6; d_gene: TRBD1; v_gene: TRBV20-1; len: 15; abundance: -; CDR3aa: CSAQNQAGQVSPLHF; CDR3nt: TGCAGTGCTCAAAATCAAGCCGGACAGGTTTCACCCCTCCACTTT
j_gene: TRBJ2-3; d_gene: TRBD2; v_gene: TRBV5-1; len: 18; abundance: many; CDR3aa: CASSGVKAAGGITDTQYF; CDR3nt: TGCGCCAGCAGCGGCGTGAAGGCGGCGGGGGGAATAACAGATACGCAGTATTTT
j_gene: TRBJ1-5; d_gene: -; v_gene: TRBV12-3/TRBV12-4; len: 13; abundance: -; CDR3aa: CASRRTGNQPQHF; CDR3nt: TGTGCCAGCAGGCGTACAGGGAATCAGCCCCAGCATTTT
j_gene: TRBJ2-6; d_gene: -; v_gene: TRBV5-1; len: 17; abundance: many; CDR3aa: CASSSGGTGSGANVLTF; CDR3nt: TGCGCCAGCAGCTCGGGCGGCACTGGCTCTGGGGCCAACGTCCTGACTTTC
j_gene: TRBJ2-3; d_gene: -; v_gene: TRBV7-3; len: 15; abundance: many; CDR3aa: CASSLTGGLGDTQYF; CDR3nt: TGTGCCAGCAGCTTAACGGGGGGCCTCGGCGATACGCAGTATTTT
j_gene: TRBJ1-2; d_gene: TRBD1; v_gene: TRBV2; len: 15; abundance: many; CDR3aa: CASSGNRGVDYGYTF; CDR3nt: TGTGCCAGCAGTGGTAACAGGGGGGTAGACTATGGCTACACCTTC